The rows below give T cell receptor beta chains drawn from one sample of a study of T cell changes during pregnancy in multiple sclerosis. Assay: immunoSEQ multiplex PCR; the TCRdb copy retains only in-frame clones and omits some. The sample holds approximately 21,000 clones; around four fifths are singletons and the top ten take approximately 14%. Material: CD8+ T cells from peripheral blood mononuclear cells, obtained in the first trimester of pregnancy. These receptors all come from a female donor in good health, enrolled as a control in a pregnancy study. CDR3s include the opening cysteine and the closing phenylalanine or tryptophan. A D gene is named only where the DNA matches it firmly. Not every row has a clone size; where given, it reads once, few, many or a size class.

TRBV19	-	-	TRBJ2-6	CASSSRSGANVLTF
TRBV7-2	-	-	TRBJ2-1	CASSSRSVEQFF
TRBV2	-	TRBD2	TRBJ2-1	CASRAGTSAYNEQFF
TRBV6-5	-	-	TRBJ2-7	CASSYSPGAGDEQYF
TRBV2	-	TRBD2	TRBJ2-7	CASSDYLDGRIQYF
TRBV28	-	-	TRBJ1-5	CASSLILGQPQHF
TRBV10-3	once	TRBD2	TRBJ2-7	CAISESGRDEQYF
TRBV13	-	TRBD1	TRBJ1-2	CASSAHPHRDSKGYTF
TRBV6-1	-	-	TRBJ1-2	CASSESDEVSNYGYTF
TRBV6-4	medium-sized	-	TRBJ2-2	CASSAGDTGELFF
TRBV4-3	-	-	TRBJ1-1	CASSQDRPLGLNTEAFF
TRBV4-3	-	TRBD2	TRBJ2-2	CASSEFSGGVSGELFF
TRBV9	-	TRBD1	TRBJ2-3	CASSLWTGADTQYF
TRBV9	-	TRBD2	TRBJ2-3	CASSVPSGGATDTQYF
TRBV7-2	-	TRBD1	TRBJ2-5	CASSLSNQGARETQYF
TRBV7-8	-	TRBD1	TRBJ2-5	CASSPHAPTGWETQYF
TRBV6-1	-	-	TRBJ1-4	CASKLGGANEKLFF
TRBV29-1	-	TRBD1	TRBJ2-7	CSVEEYRGGRYEQYF
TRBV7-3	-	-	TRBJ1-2	CASRYPNRVGGDYGYTF
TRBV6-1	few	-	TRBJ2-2	CASSESTSGWTGELFF
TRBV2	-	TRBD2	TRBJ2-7	CASGSGLAGRMGAEQYF
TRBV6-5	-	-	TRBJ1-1	CASRTGTEAFF
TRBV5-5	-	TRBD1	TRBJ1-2	CASSLETGAGASGYTF
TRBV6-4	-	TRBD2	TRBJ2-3	CASSPGREGDTQYF
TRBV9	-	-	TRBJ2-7	CASSVSVGGYEQYF
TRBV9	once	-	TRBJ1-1	CASSSHRQNEAFF
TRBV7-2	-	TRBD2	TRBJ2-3	CASSWRSSGRWGTDTQYF
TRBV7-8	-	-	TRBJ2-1	CASSLRSNEQFF
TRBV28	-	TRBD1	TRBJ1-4	CASSLGQGEIEKLFF
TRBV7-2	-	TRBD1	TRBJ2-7	CASSQSARGSTYEQYF
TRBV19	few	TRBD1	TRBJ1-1	CASSLTGADTEAFF
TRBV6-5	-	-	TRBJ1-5	CASSQISNQPQHF
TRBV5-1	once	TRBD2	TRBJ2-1	CASSLASGSSDEQFF
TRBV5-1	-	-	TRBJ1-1	CASSLGRPKIEAFF
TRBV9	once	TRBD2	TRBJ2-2	CASSASGGADTGELFF
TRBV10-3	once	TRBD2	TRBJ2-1	CAMTSGGADEQFF
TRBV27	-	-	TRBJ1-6	CASSLSGRRRENSPLHF
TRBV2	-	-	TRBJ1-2	CASSGGYFGYTF
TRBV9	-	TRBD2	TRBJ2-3	CASSVATSGRYDTDTQYF
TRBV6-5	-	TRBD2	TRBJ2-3	CASSSGASGGADTQYF
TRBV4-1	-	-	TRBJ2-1	CASSQGSVGDEQFF
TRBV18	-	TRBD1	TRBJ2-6	CASRLGTGSGANVLTF
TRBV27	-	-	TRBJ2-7	CASSLTASYEQYF
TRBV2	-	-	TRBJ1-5	CASTEGGGQPQHF
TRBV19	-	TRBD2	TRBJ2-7	CASTMGLAGNYEQYF
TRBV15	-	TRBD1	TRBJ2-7	CATSRTPGQGIDEQYF
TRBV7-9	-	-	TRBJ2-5	CASSLLQGRETQYF
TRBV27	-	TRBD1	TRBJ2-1	CASKGRDRGRQNEQFF
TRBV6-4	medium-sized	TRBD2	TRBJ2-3	CASSDGAGDTDTQYF